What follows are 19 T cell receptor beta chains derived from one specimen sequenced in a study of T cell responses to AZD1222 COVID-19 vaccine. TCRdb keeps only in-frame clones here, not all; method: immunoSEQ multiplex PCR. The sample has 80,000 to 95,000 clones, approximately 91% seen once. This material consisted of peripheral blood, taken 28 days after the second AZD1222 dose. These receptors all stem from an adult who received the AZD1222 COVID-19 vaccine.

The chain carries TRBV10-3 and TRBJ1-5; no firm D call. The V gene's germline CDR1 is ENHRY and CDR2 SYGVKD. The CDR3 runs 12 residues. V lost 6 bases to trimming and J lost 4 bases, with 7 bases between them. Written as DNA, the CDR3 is TGTGCCATCAGGGACGGAAATCAGCCCCAGCATTTT. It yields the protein CAIRDGNQPQHF.

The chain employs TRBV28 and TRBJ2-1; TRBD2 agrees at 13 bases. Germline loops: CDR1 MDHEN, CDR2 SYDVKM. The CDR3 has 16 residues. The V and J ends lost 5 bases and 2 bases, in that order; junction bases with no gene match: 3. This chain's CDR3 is CASSQTSGRPYNEQFF. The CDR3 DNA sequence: TGTGCCAGCAGTCAGACTAGCGGGAGGCCCTACAATGAGCAGTTCTTC.

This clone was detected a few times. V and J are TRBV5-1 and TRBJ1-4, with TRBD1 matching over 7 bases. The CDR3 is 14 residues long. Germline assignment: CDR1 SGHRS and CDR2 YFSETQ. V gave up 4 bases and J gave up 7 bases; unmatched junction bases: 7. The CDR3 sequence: CASSRRDRGEKLFF. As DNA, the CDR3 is TGCGCCAGCAGCCGTCGGGACAGAGGTGAAAAACTGTTTTTT.

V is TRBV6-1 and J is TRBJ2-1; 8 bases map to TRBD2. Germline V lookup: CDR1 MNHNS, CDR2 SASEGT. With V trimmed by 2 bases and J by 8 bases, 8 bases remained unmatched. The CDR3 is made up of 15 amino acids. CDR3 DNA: TGTGCCAGCAGTGAAATCGGGAGGGCCGAAGATGAGCAGTTCTTC. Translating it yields CASSEIGRAEDEQFF.

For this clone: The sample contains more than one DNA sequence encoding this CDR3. CDR3 loop: CASSDSGSSYNEQFF. For the CDR3, the DNA is TGTGCCAGCAGTGATAGCGGGAGTTCCTACAATGAGCAGTTCTTC. The V call is TRBV6-4, the J call TRBJ2-1, with 9 nucleotides matching TRBD2. This CDR3 has 15 amino acids. Trimming at V came to 3 bases and at J to 1 base, leaving 1 base not matched to a gene. The germline CDR1 and CDR2 sequences are MRHNA and SNTAGT.

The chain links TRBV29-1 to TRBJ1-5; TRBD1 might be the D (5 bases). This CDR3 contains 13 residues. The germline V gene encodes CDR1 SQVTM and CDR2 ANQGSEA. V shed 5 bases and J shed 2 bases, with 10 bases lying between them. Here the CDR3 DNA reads TGCAGCGTTCTTATGGGGGGCAATCAGCCCCAGCATTTT. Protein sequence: CSVLMGGNQPQHF. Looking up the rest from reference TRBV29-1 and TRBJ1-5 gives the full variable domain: SAVISQKPSRDICQRGTSLTIQCQVDSQVTMMFWYRQQPGQSLTLIATANQGSEATYESGFVIDKFPISRPNLTFSTLTVSNMSPEDSSIYLCSVLMGGNQPQHFGDGTRLSIL.

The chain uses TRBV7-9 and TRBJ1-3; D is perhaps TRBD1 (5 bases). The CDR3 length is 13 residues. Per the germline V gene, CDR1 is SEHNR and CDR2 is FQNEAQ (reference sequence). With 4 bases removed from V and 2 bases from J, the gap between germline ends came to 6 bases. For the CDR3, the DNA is TGTGCCAGCAGCTCGACAGCTGGAAACACCATATATTTT. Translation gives CASSSTAGNTIYF.

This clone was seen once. The CDR3 DNA is TGTGCCAGCAGTGAGGATCCAAGAAACACCATATATTTT. Translated, it gives CASSEDPRNTIYF. The rearrangement joins TRBV6-1 to TRBJ1-3; D remains ambiguous. This CDR3 is 13 amino acids long. Looked up from germline, CDR1 is MNHNS and CDR2 is SASEGT. The V gene lost 3 bases and the J gene lost 5 bases, with 8 bases spanning the gap.

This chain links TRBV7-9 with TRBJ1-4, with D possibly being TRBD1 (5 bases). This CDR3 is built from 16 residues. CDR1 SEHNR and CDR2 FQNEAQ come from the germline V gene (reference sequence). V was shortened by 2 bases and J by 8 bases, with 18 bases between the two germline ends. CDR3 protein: CASSLIDRRAEEKLFF. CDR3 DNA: TGTGCCAGCAGCTTAATAGACCGCAGGGCCGAGGAAAAACTGTTTTTT.

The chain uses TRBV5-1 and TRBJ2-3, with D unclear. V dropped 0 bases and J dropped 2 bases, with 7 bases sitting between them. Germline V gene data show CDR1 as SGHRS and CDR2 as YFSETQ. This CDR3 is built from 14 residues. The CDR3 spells CASSLGAPTDTQYF. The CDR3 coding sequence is TGCGCCAGCAGCTTGGGGGCCCCCACAGATACGCAGTATTTT.

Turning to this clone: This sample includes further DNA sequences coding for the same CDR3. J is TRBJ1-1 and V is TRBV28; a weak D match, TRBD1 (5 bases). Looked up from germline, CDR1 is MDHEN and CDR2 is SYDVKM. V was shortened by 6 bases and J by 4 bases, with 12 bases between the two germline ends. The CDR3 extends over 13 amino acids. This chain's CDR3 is CASSRDRVTEAFF. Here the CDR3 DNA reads TGTGCCAGCAGCAGGGATCGGGTCACTGAAGCTTTCTTT.

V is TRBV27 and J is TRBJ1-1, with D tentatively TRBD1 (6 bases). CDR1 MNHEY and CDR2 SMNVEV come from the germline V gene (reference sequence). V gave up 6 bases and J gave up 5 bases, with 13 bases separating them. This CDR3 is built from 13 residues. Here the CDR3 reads CASRNNRVTEAFF. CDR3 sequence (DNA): TGTGCCAGCAGAAATAACAGGGTAACTGAAGCTTTCTTT.

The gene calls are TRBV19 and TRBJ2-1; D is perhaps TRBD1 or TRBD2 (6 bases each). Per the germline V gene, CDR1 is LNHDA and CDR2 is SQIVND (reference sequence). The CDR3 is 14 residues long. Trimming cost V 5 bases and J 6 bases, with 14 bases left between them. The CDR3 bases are TGTGCCAGTAGTGCCGGGGGCCCGGGCAATGAGCAGTTCTTC. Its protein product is CASSAGGPGNEQFF.

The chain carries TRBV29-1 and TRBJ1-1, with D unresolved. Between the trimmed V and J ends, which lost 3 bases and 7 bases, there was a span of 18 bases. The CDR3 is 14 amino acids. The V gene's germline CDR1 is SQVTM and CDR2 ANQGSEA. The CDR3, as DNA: TGCAGCGTTGATTGGTGGCCCCCTCGGGATGAAGCTTTCTTT. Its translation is CSVDWWPPRDEAFF.

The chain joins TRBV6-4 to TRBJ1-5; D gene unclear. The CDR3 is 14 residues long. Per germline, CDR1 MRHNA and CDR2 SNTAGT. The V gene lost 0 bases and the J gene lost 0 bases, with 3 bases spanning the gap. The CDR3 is CASSDSYSNQPQHF. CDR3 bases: TGTGCCAGCAGTGACTCATATAGCAATCAGCCCCAGCATTTT.

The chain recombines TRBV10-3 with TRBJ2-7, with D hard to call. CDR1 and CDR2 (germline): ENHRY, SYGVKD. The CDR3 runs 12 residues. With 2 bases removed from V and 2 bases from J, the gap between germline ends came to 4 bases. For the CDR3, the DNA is TGTGCCATCAGTGAGCCCACCTACGAGCAGTACTTC. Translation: CAISEPTYEQYF.

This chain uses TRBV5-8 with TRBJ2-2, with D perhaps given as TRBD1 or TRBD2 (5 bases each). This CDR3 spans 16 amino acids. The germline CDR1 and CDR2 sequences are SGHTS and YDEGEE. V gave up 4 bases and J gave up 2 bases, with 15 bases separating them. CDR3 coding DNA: TGTGCCAGCAGCCCGACCGGGACCACAAACACCGGGGAGCTGTTTTTT. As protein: CASSPTGTTNTGELFF.

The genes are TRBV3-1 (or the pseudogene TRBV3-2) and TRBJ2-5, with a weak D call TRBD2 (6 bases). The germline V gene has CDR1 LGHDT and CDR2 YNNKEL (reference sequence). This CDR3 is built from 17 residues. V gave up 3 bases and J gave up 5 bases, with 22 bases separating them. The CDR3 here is CASSHPPVRGSAETQYF. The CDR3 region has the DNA TGTGCCAGCAGCCATCCCCCAGTTCGGGGGTCCGCGGAGACCCAGTACTTC.

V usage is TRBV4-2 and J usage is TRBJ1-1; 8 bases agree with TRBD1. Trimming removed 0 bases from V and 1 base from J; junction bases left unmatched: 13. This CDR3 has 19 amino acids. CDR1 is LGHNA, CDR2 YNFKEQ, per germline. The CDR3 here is CASSQDILITGGRNTEAFF. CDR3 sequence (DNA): TGTGCCAGCAGCCAAGATATACTGATAACAGGGGGTCGGAACACTGAAGCTTTCTTT.